This TCR beta chain emerged from a study of stem cell transplantation in POMP-related autoinflammatory disease. Germline V gene lookup returns CDR1 MNHEY and CDR2 SMNVEV (reference sequence). This CDR3 has 14 residues. Trimming left V 4 bases short and J 4 bases short, with 13 bases between. Profiling relied on immunoSEQ multiplex PCR, and the TCRdb table lists in-frame clones only, not all of them. The repertoire holds 30,000 or so clones, around 88% seen once, with 0.7% to 0.9% in the top ten. Study-wide points: In patients with PRAID, every analyzed T-cell subset tended to show lower diversity and higher clonality.

About this clone itself: Its antigen remains unknown.

PRAID featured immunodeficiency plus autoinflammation. J is TRBJ2-5 and V is TRBV27, with D tentatively TRBD1 (6 bases). The sequence was collected from a human donor with POMP-related autoinflammation and immune dysregulation (PRAID). Sample: CD4+ T cells from PBMCs, taken before stem cell transplantation. The CDR3 sequence is CASSSGQSPETQYF. The CDR3 DNA sequence: TGTGCCAGCAGTTCTGGACAGTCCCCAGAGACCCAGTACTTC.